This T cell receptor (beta chain) was profiled in a study of response to subunit inactivated influenza vaccine. The CDR3 runs to 13 residues. CDR1 is MNHEY and CDR2 is SMNVEV in the germline V gene (reference sequence). Trimming took off 1 base at V and 6 bases at J, with 10 bases between the two ends. TCRdb reprocessed the RT-PCR reads via MiXCR and lists one record per CDR3 protein. The sample includes a few hundred thousand distinct CDR3 sequences, over 9.5% of them seen just once. This sequence joins TRBV27 and TRBJ2-7; maybe TRBD1 (6 bases). This sequence was found in a man aged 50-59 years who received an inactivated influenza vaccine. Sequencing was performed on PBMCs from blood, taken about 6 weeks after vaccination. DNA of the CDR3: TGTGCCAGCAGTTTATTGGGGGCCGGCGAGCAGTACTTC. As protein: CASSLLGAGEQYF.